This TCR beta chain was captured by sequencing in a study of OX40 agonist ivuxolimab in advanced cancers. Within the sample, this clone is medium-sized (0.01 to 0.1%). This CDR3 region has 13 residues. CDR1 is MGHRA and CDR2 is YSYEKL in the germline V gene. Trimming took off 1 base at V and 3 bases at J, with 6 bases between the two ends. Profiling relied on immunoSEQ multiplex PCR, and the TCRdb table lists in-frame clones only, not all of them. This sample carries about 22,000 clones, 84% of them seen once, and the ten largest clones take 30% to 40%. The sample in question was CD4+ or CD8+ T cells sorted from blood, obtained in a trial of the OX40 agonist ivuxolimab. This chain links TRBV4-1 with TRBJ1-1; no definite D call. This receptor was identified in an adult with an advanced solid tumor such as melanoma, head and neck, liver or kidney cancer. The CDR3 region has the DNA TGCGCCAGCAGCCAAGGTCGGTACACTGAAGCTTTCTTT. Protein sequence: CASSQGRYTEAFF.